Each of the 8 T cell receptor beta chains below was sequenced from the same sample in a study of vaccination effects on CD4 cells after COVID-19. Their target antigens are unknown. Sequencing used immunoSEQ multiplex PCR; TCRdb keeps in-frame clones, though not all of them. The repertoire has tens of thousands of clones, around 74% of them found once; the top ten carry 1.1%. Antigen-specific CD4+ T cells expanded by the ViraFEST assay with viral peptide pools were then sequenced. Following culture for under 12 days, CD4+ T cells were isolated. Each person got two doses of an mRNA SARS-CoV-2 vaccine, BNT162b2 or mRNA-1273. Here the sequenced sample was CD4+ T cells from PBMCs cultured with HCoV-OC43 spike peptides, taken after COVID-19 vaccination. Subset of the sample: HCoV-OC43 spike overlapping peptide pool stimulation. These receptors all come from a human donor who received a COVID-19 vaccine.

This clone was seen only once. The V call is TRBV19, the J call TRBJ1-1, with 8 bases fitting TRBD1. The germline CDR1 and CDR2 sequences are LNHDA and SQIVND (reference sequence). CDR3 length: 16 amino acids. The V gene end was trimmed by 7 bases and the J gene end by 0 bases; junction bases not matched to a gene: 10. Written as DNA, the CDR3 is TGTGCCAGTAAGCAGGGACAGGAGCTAATGAACACTGAAGCTTTCTTT. This translates into CASKQGQELMNTEAFF. The full variable domain, in which reference TRBV19 and TRBJ1-1 provide the parts outside the CDR3, is DGGITQSPKYLFRKEGQNVTLSCEQNLNHDAMYWYRQDPGQGLRLIYYSQIVNDFQKGDIAEGYSVSREKKESFPLTVTSAQKNPTAFYLCASKQGQELMNTEAFFGQGTRLTVV.

In this sample, this clone turned up a few times. The rearrangement uses TRBV28 and TRBJ1-3; no clear D. Trimming removed 3 bases from V and 0 bases from J, with 9 bases in between. CDR1 and CDR2 (germline): MDHEN, SYDVKM. The CDR3 has 15 amino acids. CDR3 coding DNA: TGTGCCAGCAGTTTCTTCCGGGGCTCTGGAAACACCATATATTTT. Translation: CASSFFRGSGNTIYF. The full variable domain, completed using reference TRBV28 and TRBJ1-3, is DVKVTQSSRYLVKRTGEKVFLECVQDMDHENMFWYRQDPGLGLRLIYFSYDVKMKEKGDIPEGYSVSREKKERFSLILESASTNQTSMYLCASSFFRGSGNTIYFGEGSWLTVV.

The chain combines TRBV11-2 with TRBJ2-7; no reliable D call. The V end was cut by 7 bases, the J end by 4 bases, with 14 bases between. There are 13 residues in the CDR3. Germline values: CDR1 SGHAT, CDR2 FQNNGV. In nucleotides, the CDR3 is TGTGCCAGCACCTACGCGATTTATTACGAGCAGTACGTC. Protein product: CASTYAIYYEQYV.

This sequence joins TRBV5-1 and TRBJ2-5, with TRBD2 matching 7 bases. The CDR3 is 13 amino acids. V lost 4 bases to trimming and J lost 5 bases; unmatched junction nucleotides: 5. Looked up from germline, CDR1 is SGHRS and CDR2 is YFSETQ. In DNA form, the CDR3 reads TGCGCCAGCAGCGGCGGGGGTAGGGAGACCCAGTACTTC. Its protein product is CASSGGGRETQYF.

Only one count was recorded for this clone. J is TRBJ2-3 and V is TRBV18; D uncertain. The CDR3 totals 13 residues. V was shortened by 3 bases and J by 2 bases, with 6 bases between the two germline ends. The germline gives CDR1 KGHSH, CDR2 LQKENI. In nucleotides, the CDR3 is TGTGCCAGCTCACCCCGGAACACAGATACGCAGTATTTT. It encodes CASSPRNTDTQYF.

With regard to this clone: Germline is not matched at one junction end, which may reflect a read error. The V call is TRBV6-5, the J call TRBJ2-3; possible D gene TRBD2, 5 bases. The CDR3 loop spans 14 amino acids. CDR1 is MNHEY, CDR2 SVGAGI, per germline. The CDR3 coding sequence is TGCGCCAGCAGTCTAACGGGGAGCACAGATACGCAGTATTTT. It translates to CASSLTGSTDTQYF.

The chain combines TRBV6-5 with TRBJ1-5; a possible D gene is TRBD1 (6 bases). Germline V gene data show CDR1 as MNHEY and CDR2 as SVGAGI. Trimming took off 7 bases at V and 1 base at J, with 11 bases between the two ends. The CDR3 is 14 amino acids. The CDR3 DNA sequence: TGTGCCAGCACTAAGGGGGAGAGCAATCAGCCCCAGCATTTT. Protein sequence: CASTKGESNQPQHF.

V usage is TRBV7-3 and J usage is TRBJ2-7, with 11 bases lining up with TRBD2. The V gene's germline CDR1 is SGHTA and CDR2 FQGTGA. Unmatched junction bases numbered 8, after V lost 3 bases and J lost 1 base. The length of the CDR3 is 17 residues. The CDR3 is CASSFIASGGPSYEQYV. In nucleotides, the CDR3 is TGTGCCAGCAGCTTTATCGCTAGCGGGGGGCCGTCCTACGAGCAGTACGTC.